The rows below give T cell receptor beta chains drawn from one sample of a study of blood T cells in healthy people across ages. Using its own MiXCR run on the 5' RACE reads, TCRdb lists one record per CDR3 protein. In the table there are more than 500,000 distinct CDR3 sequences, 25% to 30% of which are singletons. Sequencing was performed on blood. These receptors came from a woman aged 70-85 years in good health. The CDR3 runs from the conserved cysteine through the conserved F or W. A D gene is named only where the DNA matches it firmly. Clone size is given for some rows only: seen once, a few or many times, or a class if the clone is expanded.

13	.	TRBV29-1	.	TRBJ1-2	CSVAPGDLYGSTF	TGCAGCGTGGCCCCAGGTGACCTCTATGGCTCCACCTTC
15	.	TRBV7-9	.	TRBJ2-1	CASSSPRGAGHEQFF	TGTGCCAGCAGCTCACCCCGGGGGGCCGGTCATGAGCAGTTCTTC
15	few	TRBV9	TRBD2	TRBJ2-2	CASSVSGGDTGELFF	TGTGCCAGCAGCGTAAGCGGGGGAGACACCGGGGAGCTGTTTTTT
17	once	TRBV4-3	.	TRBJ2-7	CASSQELGQRGSYEQYF	TGCGCTAGCAGCCAAGAACTCGGGCAGAGGGGCTCCTACGAGCAGTACTTC
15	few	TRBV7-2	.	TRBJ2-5	CASSWSRGLFETQYF	TGTGCCAGCAGCTGGTCGAGGGGCCTGTTTGAGACCCAGTACTTC
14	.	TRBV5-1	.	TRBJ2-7	CASSFALDPYEQYF	TGCGCCAGCAGCTTTGCCCTAGATCCCTACGAGCAGTACTTC
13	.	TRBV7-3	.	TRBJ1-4	CASSQPGGEKLFF	TGTGCCAGCAGCCAACCGGGCGGTGAAAAACTGTTTTTT
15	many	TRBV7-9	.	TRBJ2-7	CASSTEGVGAYEQYF	TGTGCCAGCAGCACCGAAGGGGTTGGGGCCTACGAGCAGTACTTC
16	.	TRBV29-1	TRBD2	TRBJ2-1	CSVLLAHSHSYNEQFF	TGCAGCGTTTTACTAGCGCACTCACACTCCTACAATGAGCAGTTCTTC
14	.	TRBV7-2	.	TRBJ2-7	CASSLVGGAYEQYF	TGTGCCAGCAGCTTAGTCGGGGGAGCCTACGAGCAGTACTTC
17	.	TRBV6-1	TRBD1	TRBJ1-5	CASSGKDRGGNGQPQHF	TGTGCCAGCAGTGGAAAAGACAGGGGGGGCAACGGTCAGCCCCAGCATTTT
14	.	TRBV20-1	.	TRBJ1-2	CSADRAGVSYDYTF	TGCAGTGCCGACCGCGCAGGGGTCAGCTATGACTACACCTTC
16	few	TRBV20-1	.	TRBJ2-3	CSARELGYESTDTQYF	TGCAGTGCTAGAGAATTGGGGTACGAAAGCACAGATACGCAGTATTTT
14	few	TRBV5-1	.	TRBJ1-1	CASTTGNMNTEAFF	TGCGCCAGCACAACAGGCAACATGAACACTGAAGCTTTCTTT
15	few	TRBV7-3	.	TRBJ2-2	CASSSDSSNTGELFF	TGTGCCAGCAGCTCGGACAGCTCGAACACCGGGGAGCTGTTTTTT
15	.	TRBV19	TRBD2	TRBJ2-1	CASSRLAGVRNEQFF	TGTGCCAGTTCCAGACTAGCGGGGGTAAGGAATGAGCAGTTCTTC
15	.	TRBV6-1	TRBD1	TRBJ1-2	CASSEGTGSNYVYTF	TGTGCCAGCAGTGAAGGGACAGGGTCTAACTATGTCTACACCTTC
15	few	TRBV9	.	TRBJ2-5	CASSGSAGAEETQYF	TGTGCCAGCAGCGGATCCGCCGGGGCCGAAGAGACCCAGTACTTC
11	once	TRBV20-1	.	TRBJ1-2	CSAPAADGYTF	TGCAGTGCTCCGGCAGCGGATGGCTACACCTTC
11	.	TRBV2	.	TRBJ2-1	CASSERDEQFF	TGTGCCAGCAGTGAAAGAGATGAGCAGTTCTTC
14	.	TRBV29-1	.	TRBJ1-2	CSVERARGNYGYTF	TGCAGCGTTGAAAGGGCCAGGGGAAACTATGGCTACACCTTC
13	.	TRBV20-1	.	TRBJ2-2	CSARDQQVGELFF	TGCAGTGCTAGAGATCAACAAGTTGGGGAGCTGTTTTTT
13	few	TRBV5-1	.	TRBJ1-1	CASSLAGWNEAFF	TGCGCCAGCAGCTTGGCCGGTTGGAATGAAGCTTTCTTT
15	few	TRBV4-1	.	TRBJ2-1	CASSQEPINYNEQFF	TGCGCCAGCAGCCAAGAACCGATCAACTACAATGAGCAGTTCTTC
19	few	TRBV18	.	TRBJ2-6	CASSPGQYPSLSGANVLTF	TGTGCCAGCTCACCAGGACAGTACCCCTCTCTCTCTGGGGCCAACGTCCTGACTTTC
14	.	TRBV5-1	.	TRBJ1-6	CASSLDRADSPLHF	TGCGCCAGCAGCTTGGACAGGGCTGATTCACCCCTCCACTTT
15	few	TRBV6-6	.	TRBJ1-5	CASSPRGQGLEPQHF	TGTGCCAGCAGTCCCCGAGGGCAGGGATTAGAGCCCCAGCATTTT
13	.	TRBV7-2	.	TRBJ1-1	CASSFSCNGEAFF	TGTGCCAGCAGCTTTAGTTGCAACGGAGAAGCTTTCTTT
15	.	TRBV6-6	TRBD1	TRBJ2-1	CASSYSGQGANEQFF	TGTGCCAGCAGTTACTCAGGACAGGGGGCAAATGAGCAGTTCTTC
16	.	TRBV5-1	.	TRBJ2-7	CASSLFHRADSTEQYF	TGCGCCAGCAGCTTGTTCCATCGGGCCGATTCTACCGAGCAGTACTTC
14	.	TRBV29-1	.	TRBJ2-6	CSVIRYPGANVLTF	TGCAGCGTTATCAGGTATCCAGGGGCCAACGTCCTGACTTTC
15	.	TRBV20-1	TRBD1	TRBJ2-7	CSASARDRGRFEQYF	TGCAGTGCTAGCGCTCGTGACAGGGGACGGTTCGAGCAGTACTTC
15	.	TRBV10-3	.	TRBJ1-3	CAISGGERAGNTIYF	TGTGCCATCAGCGGAGGGGAGAGGGCTGGAAACACCATATATTTT
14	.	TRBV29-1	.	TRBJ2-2	CSAQGWGSTGELFF	TGCAGCGCTCAGGGGTGGGGTTCGACCGGGGAGCTGTTTTTT
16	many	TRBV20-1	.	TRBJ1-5	CSAGRDTPSGNQPQHF	TGCAGTGCTGGCCGGGACACTCCTAGCGGCAATCAGCCCCAGCATTTT
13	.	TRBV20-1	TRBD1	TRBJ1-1	CSANQGADTEAFF	TGCAGTGCAAATCAGGGGGCCGACACTGAAGCTTTCTTT
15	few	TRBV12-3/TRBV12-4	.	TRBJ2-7	CASSLTAFRGYEQYF	TGTGCCAGCAGTCTTACGGCTTTTAGGGGGTACGAGCAGTACTTC
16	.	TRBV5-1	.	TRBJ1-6	CASSLRQQGINSPLHF	TGCGCCAGCAGCCTTAGACAGCAAGGGATTAATTCACCCCTCCACTTT
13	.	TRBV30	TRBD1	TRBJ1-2	CAWSVPGGGGYTF	TGTGCCTGGAGCGTACCAGGGGGCGGCGGCTACACCTTC
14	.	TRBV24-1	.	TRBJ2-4	CATSEHDRENIQYF	TGTGCCACCAGTGAGCATGACAGAGAAAACATTCAGTACTTC